This T cell receptor beta chain derives from a study of T cells in tuberculosis. Study-wide context: IGRA-negative adolescents, IGRA-positive adolescents with latent tuberculosis and adults with active tuberculosis formed this South African cohort. Whole-study findings and limits: Active tuberculosis alpha repertoires lay closer to GMM-specific TCRs than controls'. Shorter CDR3-alpha in active tuberculosis partly drove smaller distances.

Adolescents were screened for latent TB by skin test and IGRA. Concerning this clone: Its specificity is unknown.

Clones were read by immunoSEQ multiplex PCR, and TCRdb kept only the in-frame ones, dropping some. The sample holds 35,000 to 55,000 clones; about 95% are singletons and the top ten take around 7%. Trimming cost V 4 bases and J 5 bases, with 17 bases left between them. This CDR3 has 14 residues. The V gene's germline CDR1 is GTSNPN and CDR2 SVGIG (reference sequence). The chain links TRBV30 to TRBJ1-2; D not certain. Sequenced: PBMCs. The TCR originated in a donor aged 5-35 years with latent tuberculosis or without tuberculosis infection. The CDR3 protein is CAWTRWEGGYGYTF. CDR3 nucleotides: TGTGCCTGGACGAGATGGGAGGGAGGATATGGCTACACCTTC.